The source of this T cell receptor beta chain is a study of regulatory T cells in long-lasting Graves disease. The time point denotes: persistent/refractory GD, antithyroid drugs over 5 years with positive TRAb. RNA isolated from PBMCs was used to make the TCR library. EDTA tubes were used for drawing 8.5 to 9 milliliters of peripheral blood. About this clonotype itself: The antigen is not known.

Arm-PCR of CDR3 regions and iRepertoire HTBI primers were used to build TCR beta libraries. TCRdb independently ran MiXCR on the multiplex PCR reads; one entry per CDR3 protein. The table records a few hundred thousand distinct CDR3 sequences, more than 20% of them present only once. Study-wide findings and caveats: Persistent disease was characterized by preferential usage of TRBV28, TRBJ1-2 and TRBJ2-5.

Germline lookup yields CDR1 SNHLY and CDR2 FYNNEI. Trimming stripped 5 bases from V and 3 bases from J, with 13 bases between. There are 14 residues in the CDR3. Sequenced material: peripheral blood mononuclear cells (PBMCs), taken when the disease was refractory, from a patient treated with antithyroid drugs. V gene TRBV2 combines with J gene TRBJ1-2; tentative D call: TRBD1 (5 bases). The TCR sequence derives from a middle-aged woman with Graves disease. CDR3 sequence reads: CASSIQGDYYGYTF. The CDR3 DNA follows: TGTGCCAGCAGTATCCAGGGAGATTACTATGGCTACACCTTC.